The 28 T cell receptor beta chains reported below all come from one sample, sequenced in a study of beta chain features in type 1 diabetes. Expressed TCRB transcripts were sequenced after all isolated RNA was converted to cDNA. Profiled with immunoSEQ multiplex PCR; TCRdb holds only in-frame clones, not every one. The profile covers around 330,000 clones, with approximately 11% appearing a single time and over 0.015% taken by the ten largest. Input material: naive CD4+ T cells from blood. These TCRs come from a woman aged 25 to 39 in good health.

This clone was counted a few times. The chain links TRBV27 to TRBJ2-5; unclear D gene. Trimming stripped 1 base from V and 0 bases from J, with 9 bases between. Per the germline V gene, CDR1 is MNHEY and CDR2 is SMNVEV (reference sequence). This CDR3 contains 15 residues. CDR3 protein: CASSLLSPYQETQYF. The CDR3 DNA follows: TGTGCCAGCAGTTTATTATCCCCGTACCAAGAGACCCAGTACTTC.

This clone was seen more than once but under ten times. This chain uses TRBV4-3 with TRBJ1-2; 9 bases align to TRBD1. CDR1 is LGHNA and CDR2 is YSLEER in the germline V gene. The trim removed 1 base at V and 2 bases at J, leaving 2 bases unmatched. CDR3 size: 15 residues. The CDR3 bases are TGCGCCAGCAGCCAAGGGGACAGGGTAAACTATGGCTACACCTTC. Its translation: CASSQGDRVNYGYTF.

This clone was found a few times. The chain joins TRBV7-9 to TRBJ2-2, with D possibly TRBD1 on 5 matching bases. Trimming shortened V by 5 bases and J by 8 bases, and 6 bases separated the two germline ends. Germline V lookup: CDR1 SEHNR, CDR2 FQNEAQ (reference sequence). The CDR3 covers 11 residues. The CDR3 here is CASSPGGELFF. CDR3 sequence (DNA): TGTGCCAGCAGCCCAGGGGGGGAGCTGTTTTTT.

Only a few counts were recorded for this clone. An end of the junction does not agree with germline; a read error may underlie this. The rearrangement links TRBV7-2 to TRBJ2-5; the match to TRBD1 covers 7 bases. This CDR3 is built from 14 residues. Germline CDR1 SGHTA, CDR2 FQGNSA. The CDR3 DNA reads TGTGCCAGCAGTTTAGACAGGGACCAAGAGACCCAGTACTTC. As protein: CASSLDRDQETQYF. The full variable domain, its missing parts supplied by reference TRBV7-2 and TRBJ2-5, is GAGVSQSPSNKVTEKGKDVELRCDPISGHTALYWYRQSLGQGLEFLIYFQGNSAPDKSGLPSDRFSAERTGGSVSTLTIQRTQQEDSAVYLCASSLDRDQETQYFGPGTRLLVL.

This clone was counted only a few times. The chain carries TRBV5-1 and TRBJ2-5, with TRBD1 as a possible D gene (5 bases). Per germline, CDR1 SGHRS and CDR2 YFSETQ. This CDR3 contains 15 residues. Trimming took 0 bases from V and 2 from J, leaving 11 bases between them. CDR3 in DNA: TGCGCCAGCAGCTTGGCCTTTAGGGGACAAGAGACCCAGTACTTC. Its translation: CASSLAFRGQETQYF.

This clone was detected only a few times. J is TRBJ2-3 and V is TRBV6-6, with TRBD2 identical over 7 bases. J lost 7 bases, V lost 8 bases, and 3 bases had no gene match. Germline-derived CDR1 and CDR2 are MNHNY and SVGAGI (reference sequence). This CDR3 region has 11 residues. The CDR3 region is CASGRDNTQYF. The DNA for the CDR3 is TGTGCCAGCGGGAGGGATAATACGCAGTATTTT.

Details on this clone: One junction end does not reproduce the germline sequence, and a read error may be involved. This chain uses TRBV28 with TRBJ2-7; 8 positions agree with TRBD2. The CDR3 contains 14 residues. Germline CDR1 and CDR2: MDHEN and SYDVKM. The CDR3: CASSLGTIGTRESF. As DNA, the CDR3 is TGTGCCAGCAGCCTTGGGACAATTGGGACTAGGGAAAGCTTC.

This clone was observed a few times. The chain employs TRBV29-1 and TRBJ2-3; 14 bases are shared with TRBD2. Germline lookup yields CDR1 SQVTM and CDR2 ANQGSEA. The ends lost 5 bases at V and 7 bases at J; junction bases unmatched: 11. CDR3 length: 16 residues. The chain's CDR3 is CSVSGGTSGSLNTQYF. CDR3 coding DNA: TGCAGCGTTTCAGGGGGGACTAGCGGGAGTTTGAATACGCAGTATTTT.

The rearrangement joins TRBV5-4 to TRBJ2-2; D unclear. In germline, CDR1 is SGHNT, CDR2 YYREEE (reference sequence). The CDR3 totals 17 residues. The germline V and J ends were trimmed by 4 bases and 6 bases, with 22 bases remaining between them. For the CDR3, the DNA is TGTGCCAGCAGCCAATTCCCAGTCCAGGATTTATCCGGGGAGCTGTTTTTT. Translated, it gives CASSQFPVQDLSGELFF.

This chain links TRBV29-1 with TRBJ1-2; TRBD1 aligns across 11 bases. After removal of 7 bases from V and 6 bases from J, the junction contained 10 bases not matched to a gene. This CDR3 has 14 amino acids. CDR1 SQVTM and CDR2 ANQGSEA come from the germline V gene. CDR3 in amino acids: CSAKWGDRGNGYTF. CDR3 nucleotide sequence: TGCAGCGCCAAGTGGGGGGACAGGGGGAATGGCTACACCTTC.

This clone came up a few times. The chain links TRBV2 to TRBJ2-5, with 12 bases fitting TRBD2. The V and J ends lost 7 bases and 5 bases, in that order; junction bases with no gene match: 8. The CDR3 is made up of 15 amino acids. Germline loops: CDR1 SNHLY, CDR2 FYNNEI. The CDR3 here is CASNRLAGVGETQYF. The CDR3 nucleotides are TGTGCCAGCAACCGACTAGCGGGAGTGGGGGAGACCCAGTACTTC.

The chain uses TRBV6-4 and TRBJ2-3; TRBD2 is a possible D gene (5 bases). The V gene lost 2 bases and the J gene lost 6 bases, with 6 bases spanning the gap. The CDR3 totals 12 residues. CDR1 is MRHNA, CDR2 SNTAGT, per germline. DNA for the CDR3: TGTGCCAGCAGTGACGTAGCGGATACGCAGTATTTT. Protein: CASSDVADTQYF.

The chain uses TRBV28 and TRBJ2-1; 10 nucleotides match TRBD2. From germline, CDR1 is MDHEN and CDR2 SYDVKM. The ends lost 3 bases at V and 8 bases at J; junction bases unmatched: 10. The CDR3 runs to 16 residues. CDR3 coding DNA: TGTGCCAGCAGTTTCCCTTCTAGCGGGAGAAAGCATGAGCAGTTCTTC. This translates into CASSFPSSGRKHEQFF.

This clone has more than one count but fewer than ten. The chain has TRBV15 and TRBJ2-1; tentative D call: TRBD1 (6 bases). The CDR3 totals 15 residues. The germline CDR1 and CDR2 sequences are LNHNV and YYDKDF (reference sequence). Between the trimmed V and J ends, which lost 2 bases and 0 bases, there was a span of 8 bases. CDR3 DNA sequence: TGTGCCACCAGCAGAAAACAGGGCTCCTACAATGAGCAGTTCTTC. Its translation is CATSRKQGSYNEQFF.

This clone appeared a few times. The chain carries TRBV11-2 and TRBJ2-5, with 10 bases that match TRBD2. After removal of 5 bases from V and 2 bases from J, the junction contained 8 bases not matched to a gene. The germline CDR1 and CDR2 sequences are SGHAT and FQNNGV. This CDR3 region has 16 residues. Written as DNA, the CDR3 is TGTGCCAGCAGCGTGGGGGTAGCGGGAGGACAAGAGACCCAGTACTTC. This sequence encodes CASSVGVAGGQETQYF.

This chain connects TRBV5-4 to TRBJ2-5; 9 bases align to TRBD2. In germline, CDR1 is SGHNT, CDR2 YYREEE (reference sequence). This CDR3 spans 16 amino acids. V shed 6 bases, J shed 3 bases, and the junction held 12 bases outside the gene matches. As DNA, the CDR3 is TGTGCCAGCAATAAGGGGCTAGCGGGAAGAGAAGAGACCCAGTACTTC. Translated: CASNKGLAGREETQYF.

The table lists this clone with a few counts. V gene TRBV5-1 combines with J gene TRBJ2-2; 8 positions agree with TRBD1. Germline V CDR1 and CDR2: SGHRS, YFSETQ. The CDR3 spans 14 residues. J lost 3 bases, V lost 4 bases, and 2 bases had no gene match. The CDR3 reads CASSVQGDTGELFF. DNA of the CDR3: TGCGCCAGCAGCGTACAGGGGGACACCGGGGAGCTGTTTTTT. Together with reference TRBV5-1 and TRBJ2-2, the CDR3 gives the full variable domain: KAGVTQTPRYLIKTRGQQVTLSCSPISGHRSVSWYQQTPGQGLQFLFEYFSETQRNKGNFPGRFSGRQFSNSRSEMNVSTLELGDSALYLCASSVQGDTGELFFGEGSRLTVL.

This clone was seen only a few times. CDR3 bases: TGTGCCAGCAGCCAAGAAGTTTCTCCCCAGCGAGGAGCGCGGTCGAGTCAGCCCCAGCATTTT. Protein product: CASSQEVSPQRGARSSQPQHF. The chain combines TRBV4-2 with TRBJ1-5; D unclear. Germline values: CDR1 LGHNA, CDR2 YNFKEQ. Trimming cost V 0 bases and J 6 bases, with 30 bases left between them. The CDR3 contains 21 residues.

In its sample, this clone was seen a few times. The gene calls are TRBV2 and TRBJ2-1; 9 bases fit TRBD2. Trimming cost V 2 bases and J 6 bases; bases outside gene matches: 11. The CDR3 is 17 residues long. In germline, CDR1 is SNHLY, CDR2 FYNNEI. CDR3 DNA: TGTGCCAGCAGTGAAATGGGCCTAGCGGGAACGGGCAATGAGCAGTTCTTC. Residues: CASSEMGLAGTGNEQFF.

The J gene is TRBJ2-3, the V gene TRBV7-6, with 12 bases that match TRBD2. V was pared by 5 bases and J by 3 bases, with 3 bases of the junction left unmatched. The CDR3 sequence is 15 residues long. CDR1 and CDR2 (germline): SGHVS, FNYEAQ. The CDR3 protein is CASSASGRATDTQYF. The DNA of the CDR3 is TGTGCCAGCAGCGCTAGCGGGAGGGCAACAGATACGCAGTATTTT.

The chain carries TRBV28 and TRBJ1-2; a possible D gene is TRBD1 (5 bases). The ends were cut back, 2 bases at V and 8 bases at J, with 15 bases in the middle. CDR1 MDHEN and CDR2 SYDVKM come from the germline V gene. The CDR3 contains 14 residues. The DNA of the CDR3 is TGTGCCAGCAGTTTACGTCGAGGGGAGGAGGGCTACACCTTC. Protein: CASSLRRGEEGYTF.

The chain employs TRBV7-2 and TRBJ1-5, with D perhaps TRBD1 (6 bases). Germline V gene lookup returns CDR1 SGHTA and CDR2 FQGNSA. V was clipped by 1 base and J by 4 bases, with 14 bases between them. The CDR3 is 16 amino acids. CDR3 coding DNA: TGTGCCAGCAGCTTAGTCGGAGGGGGAGGGAATCAGCCCCAGCATTTT. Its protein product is CASSLVGGGGNQPQHF.

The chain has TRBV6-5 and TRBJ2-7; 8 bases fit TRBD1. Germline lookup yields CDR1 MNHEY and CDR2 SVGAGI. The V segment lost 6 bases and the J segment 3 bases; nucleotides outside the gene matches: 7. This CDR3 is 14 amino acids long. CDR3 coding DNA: TGTGCCAGCAGGGCCGGGACAGGACTCTACGAGCAGTACTTC. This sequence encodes CASRAGTGLYEQYF.

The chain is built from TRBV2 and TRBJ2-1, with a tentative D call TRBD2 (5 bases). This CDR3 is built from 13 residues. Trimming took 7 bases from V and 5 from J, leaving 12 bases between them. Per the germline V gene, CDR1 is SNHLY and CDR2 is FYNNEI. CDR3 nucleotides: TGTGCCAGCAAGTCTAGCTTTGACAATGAGCAGTTCTTC. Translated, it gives CASKSSFDNEQFF. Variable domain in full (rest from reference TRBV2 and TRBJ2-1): EPEVTQTPSHQVTQMGQEVILRCVPISNHLYFYWYRQILGQKVEFLVSFYNNEISEKSEIFDDQFSVERPDGSNFTLKIRSTKLEDSAMYFCASKSSFDNEQFFGPGTRLTVL.

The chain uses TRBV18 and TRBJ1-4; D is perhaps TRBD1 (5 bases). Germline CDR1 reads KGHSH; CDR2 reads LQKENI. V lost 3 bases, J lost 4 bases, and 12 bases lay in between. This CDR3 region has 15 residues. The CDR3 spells CASSPEGFVNEKLFF. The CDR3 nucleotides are TGTGCCAGCTCACCGGAGGGGTTTGTTAATGAAAAACTGTTTTTT.

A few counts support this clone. The CDR3 is CASTGGTWDTQYF. The CDR3 bases are TGTGCCAGCACCGGAGGTACCTGGGATACGCAGTATTTT. The rearrangement links TRBV7-9 to TRBJ2-3, with D possibly matching TRBD2 (5 bases). CDR1 and CDR2 from the germline V gene are SEHNR and FQNEAQ (reference sequence). With 7 bases removed from V and 6 bases from J, the gap between germline ends came to 14 bases. This CDR3 comprises 13 residues.

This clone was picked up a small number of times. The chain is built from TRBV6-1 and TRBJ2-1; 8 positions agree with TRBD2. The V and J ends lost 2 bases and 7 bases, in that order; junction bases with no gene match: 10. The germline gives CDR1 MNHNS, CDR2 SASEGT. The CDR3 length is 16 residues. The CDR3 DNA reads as TGTGCCAGCAGTGAATTTATAGCGGGAACTGGGAATGAGCAGTTCTTC. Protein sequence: CASSEFIAGTGNEQFF.

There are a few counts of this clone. This chain's CDR3 is CASSLVYSYNEQFF. Written as DNA, the CDR3 is TGCGCCAGCAGCTTGGTGTACTCCTACAATGAGCAGTTCTTC. The chain has TRBV5-1 and TRBJ2-1; D remains unclear. Germline-derived CDR1 and CDR2 are SGHRS and YFSETQ. The CDR3 covers 14 residues. The V end was cut by 0 bases, the J end by 0 bases, with 4 bases between. Full variable domain (outside the CDR3, taken from reference TRBV5-1 and TRBJ2-1): KAGVTQTPRYLIKTRGQQVTLSCSPISGHRSVSWYQQTPGQGLQFLFEYFSETQRNKGNFPGRFSGRQFSNSRSEMNVSTLELGDSALYLCASSLVYSYNEQFFGPGTRLTVL.